The 2 T cell receptor beta chains presented below share a single source sample, sequenced in a study of OX40 agonist ivuxolimab in advanced cancers. Using immunoSEQ multiplex PCR, the repertoire was profiled, and TCRdb retains in-frame clones only, with some absent. The table records roughly 60,000 clones, more than 85% of them present only once. The specimen was CD4+ or CD8+ T cells sorted from blood, collected in a trial of the OX40 agonist ivuxolimab. These receptors came from an adult with an advanced solid tumor such as melanoma, head and neck, liver or kidney cancer.

The chain combines TRBV6-5 with TRBJ2-1, with a weak D call TRBD1 (6 bases). The CDR3 consists of 14 residues. CDR1 and CDR2 from the germline V gene are MNHEY and SVGAGI. V was clipped by 6 bases and J by 7 bases, with 16 bases between them. In DNA, the CDR3 is TGTGCCAGCAGCGGGACGCAGGGGTCAAATGAGCAGTTCTTC. This translates into CASSGTQGSNEQFF.

The rearrangement joins TRBV5-8 to TRBJ1-2, with a weak D call TRBD1 (5 bases). The CDR3 spans 14 residues. V dropped 3 bases and J dropped 8 bases, with 17 bases sitting between them. Germline V CDR1 and CDR2: SGHTS, YDEGEE. Here the CDR3 DNA reads TGTGCCAGCAGCTCCGACTTGGGGGAAGGAGGCTACACCTTC. Translated, it gives CASSSDLGEGGYTF.